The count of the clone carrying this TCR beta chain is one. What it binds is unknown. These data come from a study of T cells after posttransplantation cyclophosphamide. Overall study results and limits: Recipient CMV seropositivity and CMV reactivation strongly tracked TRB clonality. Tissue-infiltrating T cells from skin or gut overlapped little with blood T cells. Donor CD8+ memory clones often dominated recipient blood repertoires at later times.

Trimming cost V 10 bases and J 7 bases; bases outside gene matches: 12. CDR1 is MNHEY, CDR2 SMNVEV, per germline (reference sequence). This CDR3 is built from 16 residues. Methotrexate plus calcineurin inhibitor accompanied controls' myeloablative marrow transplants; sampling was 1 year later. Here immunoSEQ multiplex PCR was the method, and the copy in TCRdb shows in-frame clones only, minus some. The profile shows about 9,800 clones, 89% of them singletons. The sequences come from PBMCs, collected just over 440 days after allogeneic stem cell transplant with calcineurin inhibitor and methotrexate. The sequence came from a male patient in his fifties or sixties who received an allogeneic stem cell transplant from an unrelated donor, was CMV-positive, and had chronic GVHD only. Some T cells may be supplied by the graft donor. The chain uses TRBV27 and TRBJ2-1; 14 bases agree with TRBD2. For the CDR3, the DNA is TGTGCCACCCTCGGTGGACTAGCGGGAGGTAGGAATGAGCAGTTCTTC. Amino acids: CATLGGLAGGRNEQFF.